The clone carrying this T cell receptor (beta chain) showed up just a few times. The data derive from a study of shared clonotypes between healthy human individuals. Germline CDR1 and CDR2: MNHNY and SVGAGI (reference sequence). The CDR3 is 14 amino acids. Trimming removed 0 bases at V and 2 bases at J, with 5 bases between. Assay execution took place at the deep level. Some clones are missing from TCRdb's copy, which holds only in-frame ones; the method was immunoSEQ multiplex PCR. The data show over 400,000 clones, with over 70% seen just once and more than 9.5% held by the top ten. Sequenced sample: PBMCs. The J gene is TRBJ1-3, the V gene TRBV6-6; TRBD1 might be the D (5 bases). This sequence was found in a middle-aged woman in good health. Some clones in this sample may be carry-over from other donors' samples. CDR3 bases: TGTGCCAGCAGTTACTCAGGGGCTGGAAACACCATATATTTT. This encodes CASSYSGAGNTIYF.